Detailed here is one T cell receptor (beta chain). The antigen remains undetermined. Assay: immunoSEQ multiplex PCR; the TCRdb copy retains only in-frame clones and omits some. The data show some 120,000 clones, about 94% seen once. The sample is drawn from a study of cytomegalovirus exposure and HLA in healthy donors. Study outcomes and limitations: Three of the chains that were CMV-associated were confirmed in vitro to be specific for CMV antigens. Many donors carried some public TCRs, although rarity characterized most TCR sequences.

The donors were in the roughly 130-subject validation cohort; that cohort was separate from the roughly 620-subject first cohort. The germline CDR1 and CDR2 sequences are SGHDT and YYEEEE. This CDR3 spans 14 amino acids. Trimming stripped 0 bases from V and 6 bases from J, with 10 bases between. Specimen: PBMCs. This clonotype was sampled from a woman under 30 in good health and CMV-seronegative. The chain carries TRBV5-6 and TRBJ1-5; a weak D match, TRBD1 (6 bases). The CDR3 DNA follows: TGTGCCAGCAGCTTGGGAATGGGGGCTCAGCCCCAGCATTTT. Its translation: CASSLGMGAQPQHF.